Given below is one T cell receptor beta chain in context. This specimen belongs to a study of blood T cell repertoires in COVID-19. In germline, CDR1 is SGHTA, CDR2 FQGNSA. The CDR3 runs 14 residues. V was cut by 5 bases and J by 2 bases, with 9 bases left in between. As handled by the study authors: Reference gene primer amplification gave nucleated cell count estimates. Sequencing used immunoSEQ multiplex PCR; TCRdb keeps in-frame clones, though not all of them. V, J and clone size are those of that table, while D and trimming were read from the DNA. The table lists around 230,000 clones, roughly 80% of them singletons, with around 9.9% in the top ten.

V is TRBV7-2 and J is TRBJ1-4; no clear D gene. The sequenced material came from peripheral blood. This sequence was found in a woman aged 80 or over with acute or convalescent COVID-19. The CDR3 is CASSLGSTNEKLFF. The CDR3 DNA follows: TGTGCCAGCAGCCTCGGGTCGACTAATGAAAAACTGTTTTTT.